This is a list of T cell receptor beta chains from one sample in a study of blood T cell repertoires in COVID-19. Only in-frame clones appear in the TCRdb table, and some are missing; sequencing was by immunoSEQ multiplex PCR. The sample lists about 82,000 clones; about 83% were seen once. Sequenced: peripheral blood. The source of these receptors is a woman in her fifties or sixties with acute or convalescent COVID-19. The CDR3 runs from the conserved cysteine through the conserved F or W. D genes are given only for firm matches. Size is omitted from some rows. Given values are once, few, many or a class for expanded clones.

TRBV9,TRBD2,TRBJ2-1,-,TGTGCCAGCAGCCTCAAGCTTAGCGGGAGGCGCCTCTACAATGAGCAGTTCTTC,CASSLKLSGRRLYNEQFF
TRBV7-2,TRBD1,TRBJ1-5,-,TGTGCCAGCAGCTTGGTGAGACAGGGGGCAAATCAGCCCCAGCATTTT,CASSLVRQGANQPQHF
TRBV5-1,-,TRBJ2-1,-,TGCGCCAGCAGCTTGCTTGAGTTCAGGGGTTTCGATGAGCAGTTCTTC,CASSLLEFRGFDEQFF
TRBV5-4,-,TRBJ1-2,-,TGTGCCAGCAGCACCCAGGGTAAGGGCTATGGCTACACCTTC,CASSTQGKGYGYTF
TRBV7-8,TRBD2,TRBJ2-1,-,TGTGCCAGCAGCTTAGCGACTAGCGGGGCTAGGGATGAGCAGTTCTTC,CASSLATSGARDEQFF
TRBV12-3/TRBV12-4,-,TRBJ1-1,-,TGTGCCAGCAGCCGTTACAGTGAAGCTTTCTTT,CASSRYSEAFF
TRBV10-3,TRBD1,TRBJ2-5,-,TGTGCCATCAGTGGGTCAGGGGGTTGGCAAGAGACCCAGTACTTC,CAISGSGGWQETQYF
TRBV3-1/TRBV3-2,-,TRBJ2-5,once,TGTGCCAGCAGCCAAGATGCCCCGGGGGGCGCGAAGACCCAGTACTTC,CASSQDAPGGAKTQYF
TRBV10-1,TRBD1,TRBJ2-2,-,TGCGCCAGCAGTGGCCCTGGACAGGTGAACACCGGGGAGCTGTTTTTT,CASSGPGQVNTGELFF
TRBV7-9,TRBD1,TRBJ1-2,-,TGTGCCAGCAGCTTAGCGAACGAGGGGGCGGGTGGCTACACCTTC,CASSLANEGAGGYTF
TRBV10-3,TRBD1,TRBJ1-5,once,TGTGCCATCAGTGGGACAGGGGGCGACCAGCCCCAGCATTTT,CAISGTGGDQPQHF
TRBV3-1/TRBV3-2,TRBD2,TRBJ2-3,-,TGTGCCAGCGGCGGGAGGGGCACAGATACGCAGTATTTT,CASGGRGTDTQYF
TRBV29-1,-,TRBJ1-5,-,TGCAGCGTCCACGAGGGTAGCAATCAGCCCCAGCATTTT,CSVHEGSNQPQHF
TRBV10-2,TRBD1,TRBJ2-1,-,TGCGCCAGCAGTGCCGGGACAGGGCTCAATGAGCAGTTCTTC,CASSAGTGLNEQFF
TRBV5-1,TRBD1,TRBJ1-2,-,TGCGCCAGCAGCGTGGGACAGAACTATGGCTACACCTTC,CASSVGQNYGYTF
TRBV11-2,TRBD2,TRBJ2-4,-,TGTGCCAGCAGCTACATTCTAGCGGGAGGGCTCTCCAAAAACATTCAGTACTTC,CASSYILAGGLSKNIQYF
TRBV7-2,TRBD1,TRBJ1-2,-,TGTGCCAGCAGCTTAGGGGGACAGGGCTATGGCTACACCTTC,CASSLGGQGYGYTF
TRBV5-5,TRBD1,TRBJ1-2,-,TGTGCCAGCAGCCCTGGACAGGGGTATGGCTACACCTTC,CASSPGQGYGYTF
TRBV11-2,TRBD1,TRBJ1-4,-,TGTGCCAGCAGCCGTACAGGGGGCGAAGAAAAACTGTTTTTT,CASSRTGGEEKLFF
TRBV7-9,-,TRBJ2-1,-,TGTGCCAGCAGGATAAGCGGTAGCTCCTACAATGAGCAGTTCTTC,CASRISGSSYNEQFF
TRBV27,-,TRBJ1-5,-,TGTGCCAGCAGTCTACAATTTTCGGGTCAGCCCCAGCATTTT,CASSLQFSGQPQHF
TRBV9,TRBD2,TRBJ2-2,-,TGTGCCTCAGGGACTATAGCGGACACCGGGGAGCTGTTTTTT,CASGTIADTGELFF
TRBV24-1,TRBD2,TRBJ2-3,-,TGTGCCACCAGCCCAGCGGGGGGGCAAGATACGCAGTATTTT,CATSPAGGQDTQYF
TRBV5-1,-,TRBJ2-2,-,TGCGCCAGCAGCGCCCGACAGAACACCGGGGAGCTGTTTTTT,CASSARQNTGELFF
TRBV6-5,TRBD1,TRBJ1-1,-,TGTGCCAGCATGCTACAGGGGGCAGGGACTGAAGCTTTCTTT,CASMLQGAGTEAFF
TRBV19,-,TRBJ1-1,-,TGTGCCAGTGCCCAGGGCCCGTACACTGAAGCTTTCTTT,CASAQGPYTEAFF
TRBV6-2/TRBV6-3,-,TRBJ1-2,-,TGTGCCAGCAGTTTTAAGGGGTCGTATGGCTACACCTTC,CASSFKGSYGYTF